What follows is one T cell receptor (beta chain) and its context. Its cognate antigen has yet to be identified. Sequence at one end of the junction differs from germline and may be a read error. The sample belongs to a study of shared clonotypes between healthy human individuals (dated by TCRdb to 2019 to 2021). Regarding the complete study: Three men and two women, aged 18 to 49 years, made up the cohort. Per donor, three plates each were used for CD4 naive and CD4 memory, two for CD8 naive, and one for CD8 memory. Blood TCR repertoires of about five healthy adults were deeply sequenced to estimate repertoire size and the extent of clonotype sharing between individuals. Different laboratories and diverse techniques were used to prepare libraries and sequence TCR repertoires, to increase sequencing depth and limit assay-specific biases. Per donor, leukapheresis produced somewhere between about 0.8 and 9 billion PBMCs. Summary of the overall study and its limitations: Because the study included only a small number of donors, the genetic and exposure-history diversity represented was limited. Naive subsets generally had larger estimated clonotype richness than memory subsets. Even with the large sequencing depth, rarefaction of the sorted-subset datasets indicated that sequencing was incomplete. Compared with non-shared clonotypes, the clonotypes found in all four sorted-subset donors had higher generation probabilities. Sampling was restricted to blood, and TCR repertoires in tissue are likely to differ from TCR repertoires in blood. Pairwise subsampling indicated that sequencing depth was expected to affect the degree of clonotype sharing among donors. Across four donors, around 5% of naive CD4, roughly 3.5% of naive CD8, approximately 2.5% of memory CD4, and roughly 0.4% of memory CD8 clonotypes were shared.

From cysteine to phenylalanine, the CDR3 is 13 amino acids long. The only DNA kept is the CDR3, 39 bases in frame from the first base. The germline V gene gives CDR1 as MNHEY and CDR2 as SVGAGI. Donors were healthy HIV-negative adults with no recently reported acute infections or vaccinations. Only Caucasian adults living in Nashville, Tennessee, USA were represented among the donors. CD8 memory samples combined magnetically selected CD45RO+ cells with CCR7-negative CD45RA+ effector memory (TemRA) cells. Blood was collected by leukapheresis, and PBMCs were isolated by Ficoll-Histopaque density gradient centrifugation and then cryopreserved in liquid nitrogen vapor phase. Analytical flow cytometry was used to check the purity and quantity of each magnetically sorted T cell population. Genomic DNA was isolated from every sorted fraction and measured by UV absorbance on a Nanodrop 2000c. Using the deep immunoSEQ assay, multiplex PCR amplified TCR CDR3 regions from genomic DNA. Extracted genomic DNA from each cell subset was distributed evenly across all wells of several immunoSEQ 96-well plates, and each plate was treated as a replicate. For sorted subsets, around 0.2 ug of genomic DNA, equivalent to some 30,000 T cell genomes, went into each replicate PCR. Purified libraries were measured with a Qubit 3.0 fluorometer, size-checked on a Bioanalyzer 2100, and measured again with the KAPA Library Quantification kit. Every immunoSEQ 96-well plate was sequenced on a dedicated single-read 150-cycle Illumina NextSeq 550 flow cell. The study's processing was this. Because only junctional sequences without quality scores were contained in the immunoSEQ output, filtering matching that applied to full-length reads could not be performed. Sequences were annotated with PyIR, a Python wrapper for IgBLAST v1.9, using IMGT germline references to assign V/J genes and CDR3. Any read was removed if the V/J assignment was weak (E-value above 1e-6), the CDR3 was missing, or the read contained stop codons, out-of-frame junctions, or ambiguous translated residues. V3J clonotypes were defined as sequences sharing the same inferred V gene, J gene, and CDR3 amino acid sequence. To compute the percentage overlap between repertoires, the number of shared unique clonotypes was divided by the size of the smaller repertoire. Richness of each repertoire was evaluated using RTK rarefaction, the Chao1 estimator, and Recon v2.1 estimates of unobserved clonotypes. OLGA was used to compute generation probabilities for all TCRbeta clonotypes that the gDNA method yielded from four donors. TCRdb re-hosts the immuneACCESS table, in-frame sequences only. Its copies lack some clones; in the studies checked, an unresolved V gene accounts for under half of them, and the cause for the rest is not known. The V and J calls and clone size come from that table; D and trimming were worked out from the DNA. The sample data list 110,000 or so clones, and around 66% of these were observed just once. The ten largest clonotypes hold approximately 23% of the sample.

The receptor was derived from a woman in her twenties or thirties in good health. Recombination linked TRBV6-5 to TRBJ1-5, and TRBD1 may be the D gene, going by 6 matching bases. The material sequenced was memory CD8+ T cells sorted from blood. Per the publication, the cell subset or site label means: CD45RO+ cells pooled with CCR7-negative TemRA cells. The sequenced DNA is TGTGCCAGCAGTGACTCGGACAGCCAGCCCCAGCATTTT. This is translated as CASSDSDSQPQHF.